This is a list of T cell receptor beta chains from one sample in a study of blood T cells in healthy people across ages. One entry per CDR3 protein, called by TCRdb with MiXCR from the 5' RACE reads. Here the sample spans approximately 1.5 million distinct CDR3 sequences, around 36% being singletons. The source material was blood. The receptor set was obtained from a woman younger than 45 in good health. CDR3s include the opening cysteine and the closing phenylalanine or tryptophan. Fields, in order: V gene, J gene, CDR3 length, D gene, CDR3 protein. A D gene is named only where the DNA matches it firmly.

TRBV6-5	TRBJ2-3	16	TRBD1	CASSYSWTGYTDTQYF
TRBV7-2	TRBJ2-1	15	NA	CASSLGWGSYNEPFF
TRBV2	TRBJ2-1	16	NA	CASSERLALGHNEQFF
TRBV6-5	TRBJ2-1	14	TRBD2	CASSTAGSYNEQFF
TRBV20-1	TRBJ2-1	12	NA	CSALPPDSEQFF
TRBV7-9	TRBJ1-5	15	TRBD1	CASSSDRGGAQPQHF
TRBV30	TRBJ2-3	15	TRBD1	CAWSYGQGSTDAQYF
TRBV6-1	TRBJ1-2	14	TRBD1	CASTRDSPNYGYTF
TRBV29-1	TRBJ2-5	16	NA	CSVMLRGGLTGETQYF
TRBV6-5	TRBJ2-7	17	TRBD1	CASSSGTGGAFPYEQYF
TRBV30	TRBJ2-7	14	NA	CAWSVKAFSYEQYF
TRBV10-2	TRBJ2-2	16	NA	CASSEMDSTNTGELFF
TRBV25-1	TRBJ2-5	13	NA	CASKGGHWETQYF
TRBV20-1	TRBJ2-5	18	TRBD2	CSASPSGLAGETQETQYF